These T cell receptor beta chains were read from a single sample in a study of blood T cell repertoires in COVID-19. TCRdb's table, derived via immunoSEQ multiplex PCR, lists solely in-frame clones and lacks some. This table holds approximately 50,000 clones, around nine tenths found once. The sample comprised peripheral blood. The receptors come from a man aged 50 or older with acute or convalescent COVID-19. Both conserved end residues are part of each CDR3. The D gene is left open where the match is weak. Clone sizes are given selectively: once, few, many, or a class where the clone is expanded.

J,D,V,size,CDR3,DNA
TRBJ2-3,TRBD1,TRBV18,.,CASSLTGTYPQGPQYF,TGTGCCAGCTCATTAACAGGGACATACCCACAGGGGCCGCAGTATTTT
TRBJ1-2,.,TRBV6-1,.,CASSEGRADLYGYTF,TGTGCCAGCAGTGAGGGCAGGGCAGACCTCTATGGCTACACCTTC
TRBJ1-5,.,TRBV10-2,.,CASSEYPGSNQPQHF,TGCGCCAGCAGTGAATATCCAGGATCGAATCAGCCCCAGCATTTT
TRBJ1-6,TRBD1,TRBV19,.,CASSIRTKLRGQGSSPLHF,TGTGCCAGTAGTATTCGGACCAAACTCCGGGGACAGGGGTCATCACCCCTCCACTTT
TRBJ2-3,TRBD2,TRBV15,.,CATSRDPRLAGITDTQYF,TGTGCCACCAGCAGAGATCCGAGACTAGCGGGGATCACAGATACGCAGTATTTT
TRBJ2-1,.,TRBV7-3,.,CASSLRQARGGRTYNEQFF,TGTGCCAGCAGCTTAAGGCAGGCCCGAGGCGGGCGGACCTACAATGAGCAGTTCTTC
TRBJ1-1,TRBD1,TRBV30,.,CAWSPQMGTGGAEAFF,TGTGCCTGGAGCCCCCAAATGGGGACAGGGGGGGCCGAAGCTTTCTTT
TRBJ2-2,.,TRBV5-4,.,CASSLRVTGELFF,TGTGCCAGCAGCCTCAGGGTCACCGGGGAGCTGTTTTTT
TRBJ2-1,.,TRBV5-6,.,CASSLDVGSSYNEQFF,TGTGCCAGCAGCTTGGATGTCGGGAGCTCCTACAATGAGCAGTTCTTC
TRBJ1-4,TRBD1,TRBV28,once,CASRQGTDNEKLFF,TGTGCCAGCAGACAAGGGACAGATAATGAAAAACTGTTTTTT
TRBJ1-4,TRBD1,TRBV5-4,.,CASSLKGQGGEKLFF,TGTGCCAGCAGCTTAAAAGGACAGGGCGGGGAAAAACTGTTTTTT
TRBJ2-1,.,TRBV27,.,CASSLVASASYNEQFF,TGTGCCAGCAGTTTAGTGGCTAGCGCATCCTACAATGAGCAGTTCTTC
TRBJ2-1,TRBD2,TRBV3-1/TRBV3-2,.,CASSQGWGGPLSSYNEQFF,TGTGCCAGCAGCCAAGGATGGGGGGGACCACTAAGCTCCTACAATGAGCAGTTCTTC
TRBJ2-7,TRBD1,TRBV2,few,CASSESRGNSYEQYF,TGTGCCAGCAGTGAGAGCAGGGGGAACTCCTACGAGCAGTACTTC
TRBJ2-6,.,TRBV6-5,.,CASSYTVTSGANVLTF,TGTGCCAGCAGTTACACAGTAACTTCTGGGGCCAACGTCCTGACTTTC
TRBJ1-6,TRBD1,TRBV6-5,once,CATGDRARGLHF,TGTGCCACCGGAGACAGGGCCAGAGGACTCCACTTT
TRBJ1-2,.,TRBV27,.,CASSLGGGGGYGYTF,TGTGCCAGCAGTTTGGGGGGGGGCGGGGGCTATGGCTACACCTTC
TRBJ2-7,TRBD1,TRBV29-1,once,CSVEGRGDRGGEQYF,TGCAGCGTTGAAGGTCGGGGGGACAGGGGTGGCGAGCAGTACTTC
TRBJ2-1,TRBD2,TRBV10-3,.,CAISAGTTVYEQFF,TGTGCCATCAGTGCCGGGACTACCGTCTATGAGCAGTTCTTC
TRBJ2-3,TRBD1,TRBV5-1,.,CASSLSGQGYTDTQYF,TGCGCCAGCAGCTTGTCGGGACAGGGGTACACAGATACGCAGTATTTT
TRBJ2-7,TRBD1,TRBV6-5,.,CASSSRQGWYEQYF,TGTGCCAGCAGTTCCAGACAGGGGTGGTACGAGCAGTACTTC
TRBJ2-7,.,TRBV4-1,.,CASARGADGYEQYF,TGCGCCAGCGCCAGGGGGGCCGATGGCTACGAGCAGTACTTC
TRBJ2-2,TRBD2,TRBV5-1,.,CASSLGPSGRAPGELFF,TGCGCCAGCAGCTTGGGTCCTAGCGGGAGGGCCCCCGGGGAGCTGTTTTTT
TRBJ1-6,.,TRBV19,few,CASTNSFNSPLHF,TGTGCCAGTACTAACAGTTTCAATTCACCCCTCCACTTT
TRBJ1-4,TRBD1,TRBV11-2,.,CASSIKPGQGGEKLFF,TGTGCCAGCAGCATTAAGCCGGGACAGGGAGGTGAAAAACTGTTTTTT
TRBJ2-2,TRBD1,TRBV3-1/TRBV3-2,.,CASSHDRAPNTGELFF,TGTGCCAGCAGCCATGACAGGGCCCCGAACACCGGGGAGCTGTTTTTT
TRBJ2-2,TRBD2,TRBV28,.,CASSLLAGGRSGELFF,TGTGCCAGCAGTTTATTAGCGGGAGGAAGATCCGGGGAGCTGTTTTTT